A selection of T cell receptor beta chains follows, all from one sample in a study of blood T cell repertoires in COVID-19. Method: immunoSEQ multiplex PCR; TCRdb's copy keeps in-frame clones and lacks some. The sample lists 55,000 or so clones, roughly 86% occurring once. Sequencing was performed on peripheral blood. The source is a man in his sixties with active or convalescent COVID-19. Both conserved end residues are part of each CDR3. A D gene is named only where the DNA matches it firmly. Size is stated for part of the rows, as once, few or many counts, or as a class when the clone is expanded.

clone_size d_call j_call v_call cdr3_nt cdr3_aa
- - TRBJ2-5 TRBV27 TGTGCCAGCGGACTCAGGTACCAAGAGACCCAGTACTTC CASGLRYQETQYF
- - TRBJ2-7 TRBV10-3 TGTGCCGTCCGGGAGCTCAACGAGCAGTACTTC CAVRELNEQYF
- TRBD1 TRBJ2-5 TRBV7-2 TGTGCCAGCAGCCCGAAATCCCGGGACAGCCAGGAGACCCAGTACTTC CASSPKSRDSQETQYF
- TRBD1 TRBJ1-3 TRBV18 TGTGCCAGCTCATCCCGACAGGGAAGCTCTGGAAACACCATATATTTT CASSSRQGSSGNTIYF
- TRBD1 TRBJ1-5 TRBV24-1 TGTGCCACCAGTGACGCAAGACAGGGGGCCGGCAATCAGCCCCAGCATTTT CATSDARQGAGNQPQHF
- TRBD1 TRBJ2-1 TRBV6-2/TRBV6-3 TGTGCCAGCAGTTCGTCAGGGGGCAGGGCCTACAATGAGCAGTTCTTC CASSSSGGRAYNEQFF
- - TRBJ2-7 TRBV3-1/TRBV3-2 TGTGCCAGCAGCCAAGATCTGGCCCTGTCCTACGAGCAGTACTTC CASSQDLALSYEQYF
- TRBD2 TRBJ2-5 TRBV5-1 TGCGCCAGCAGCTTGGTTTTAGCGGGGGGACAAGAGACCCAGTACTTC CASSLVLAGGQETQYF
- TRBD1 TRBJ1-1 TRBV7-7 TGTGCCAGCAGCTTCGACAGGGACACTGAAGCTTTCTTT CASSFDRDTEAFF
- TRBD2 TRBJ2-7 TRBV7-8 TGTGCCAGCAGCCTAAAAATAGTTTTTGGGACTAGCGGGAACTACGAGCAGTACTTC CASSLKIVFGTSGNYEQYF
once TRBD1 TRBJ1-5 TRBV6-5 TGTGCCAGCAGGACAGGGATGGATCAGCCCCAGCATTTT CASRTGMDQPQHF
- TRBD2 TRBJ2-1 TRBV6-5 TGTGCCAGCAGTTACCGAGCGGGGGCCACCTACAATGAGCAGTTCTTC CASSYRAGATYNEQFF
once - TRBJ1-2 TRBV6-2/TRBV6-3 TGTGCCAGCAGTTACCGGTATGGCTACACCTTC CASSYRYGYTF
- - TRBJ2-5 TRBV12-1 TGTGCCAGCAGCTTTGTGTGTCTTTGCGGTGAAGAGACCCAGTACTTC CASSFVCLCGEETQYF
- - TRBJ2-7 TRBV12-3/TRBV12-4 TGTGCCAGCAGTCGACAGCTTGCCTACGAGCAGTACTTC CASSRQLAYEQYF
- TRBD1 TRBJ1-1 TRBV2 TGTGCCAGCAGCTGGACAGGTAACACTGAAGCTTTCTTT CASSWTGNTEAFF